This TCR beta chain was captured in a study of cytomegalovirus exposure and HLA in healthy donors. Study conclusions and caveats: Reports showed the classifier diagnosing cytomegalovirus status with high specificity and sensitivity. A prior analysis recorded that most TCR beta V segments were productive about 90% or about 30% of the time. In a later analysis, specific HLA alleles were associated with 15,000 to 20,000 TCR beta sequences at a 0.05 false discovery rate. In a later analysis, V- and J-gene trimming of beta chains associated with a DCLRE1C missense variant, replicated independently.

PCR involved 60 Vbeta and 13 Jbeta primers. The method was immunoSEQ multiplex PCR; TCRdb's version includes in-frame clones alone and lacks a portion of them. The table records 170,000 or so clones, 75% to 85% of them present only once. In the case of this clone: Its antigen remains unknown. An end of the junction differs from the germline gene, which may be a read error.

The receptor's source is a woman aged 55-70 years in good health and CMV-seropositive. Input material: PBMCs.

CDR3 residues: CSVATGGSGANGLTF. In DNA, the CDR3 is TGCAGCGTGGCGACAGGGGGCAGTGGGGCCAACGGCCTGACTTTC. The chain employs TRBV29-1 and TRBJ2-6, with 10 bases lining up with TRBD1. This CDR3 spans 15 amino acids. Germline V lookup: CDR1 SQVTM, CDR2 ANQGSEA.